The rows below give T cell receptor beta chains drawn from one sample of a study of blood T cell repertoires in COVID-19. Profiling relied on immunoSEQ multiplex PCR, and the TCRdb table lists in-frame clones only, not all of them. The repertoire has 150,000 to 200,000 clones, roughly four fifths of them found once; the top ten carry about 11%. The specimen sequenced was peripheral blood. Source of these receptors: a human donor in a cohort sampled during active COVID-19. Each CDR3 is given with its conserved first and last residue. A D gene is named only where the DNA matches it firmly. Clone size is given for some rows only: seen once, a few or many times, or a class if the clone is expanded.

d_call clone_size j_call v_call cdr3_aa cdr3_nt
TRBD1 NA TRBJ1-2 TRBV7-2 CASSPPTKDRDYGYTF TGTGCCAGCAGCCCCCCAACAAAGGACAGGGACTATGGCTACACCTTC
NA NA TRBJ2-7 TRBV11-2 CASTDRAYEQYF TGTGCCAGCACGGACAGAGCCTACGAGCAGTACTTC
TRBD1 NA TRBJ2-3 TRBV28 CASSYRGQGSDTQYF TGTGCCAGCAGCTACCGGGGACAGGGATCGGATACGCAGTATTTT
NA once TRBJ2-3 TRBV5-1 CASSLGGGRPDTQYF TGCGCCAGCAGCTTGGGAGGGGGACGGCCCGATACGCAGTATTTT
NA NA TRBJ2-3 TRBV7-2 CASSLLPSRSSTDTQYF TGTGCCAGCAGCTTATTGCCGTCTCGAAGCTCCACAGATACGCAGTATTTT
NA once TRBJ2-1 TRBV5-5 CASRSDPKSGVSYNEQFF TGTGCCAGCAGATCCGACCCCAAATCAGGGGTGTCCTACAATGAGCAGTTCTTC
TRBD2 few TRBJ2-4 TRBV5-1 CASSLQRGGTNIQYF TGCGCCAGCAGCCTACAGCGCGGGGGGACAAACATTCAGTACTTC
NA few TRBJ2-5 TRBV19 CASSIRGFGGETQYF TGTGCCAGTAGTATACGAGGGTTCGGCGGGGAGACCCAGTACTTC
TRBD2 NA TRBJ2-1 TRBV19 CASKKREASYNEQFF TGTGCCAGTAAGAAACGGGAGGCCTCCTACAATGAGCAGTTCTTC
NA NA TRBJ1-3 TRBV5-5 CASSPRLPSSSGNTIYF TGTGCCAGCAGCCCGCGGCTCCCATCGTCGTCCGGAAACACCATATATTTT
TRBD2 NA TRBJ2-7 TRBV5-1 CASSLEAGGLGEQYF TGCGCCAGCAGCTTGGAGGCGGGGGGCCTGGGCGAGCAGTACTTC
NA NA TRBJ1-1 TRBV12-3/TRBV12-4 CASSFRTEAFF TGTGCCAGCAGTTTCAGGACAGAAGCTTTCTTT
TRBD2 NA TRBJ2-7 TRBV29-1 CGVRLAGAYEQYF TGCGGGGTCAGACTAGCGGGGGCCTACGAGCAGTACTTC
TRBD1 NA TRBJ2-6 TRBV19 CASSGQGSGANVLTF TGTGCCAGTAGTGGACAGGGGTCTGGGGCCAACGTCCTGACTTTC
TRBD1 NA TRBJ2-4 TRBV19 CASSIGDRVVGNIQYF TGTGCCAGTAGTATAGGGGACAGGGTAGTTGGAAACATTCAGTACTTC
NA NA TRBJ2-3 TRBV4-3 CASSPHRGTDTQYF TGCGCCAGCAGCCCCCACCGGGGAACAGATACGCAGTATTTT
NA NA TRBJ2-4 TRBV10-3 CAISDSDGRIAKNIQYF TGTGCCATCAGTGATTCGGACGGGAGAATAGCCAAAAACATTCAGTACTTC
NA few TRBJ2-7 TRBV7-8 CASSPRTSYEQYF TGTGCCAGCAGCCCCCGGACATCCTACGAGCAGTACTTC
TRBD1 NA TRBJ1-4 TRBV7-2 CASSQSPARGFDLFF TGTGCCAGCAGCCAAAGCCCCGCCAGGGGGTTCGATCTGTTTTTT
NA NA TRBJ2-1 TRBV29-1 CSVEYGGASSYNEQFF TGCAGCGTTGAATACGGCGGGGCCAGCTCCTACAATGAGCAGTTCTTC
TRBD2 NA TRBJ2-5 TRBV27 CASSYSPGAGVETQYF TGTGCCAGCAGCTACTCTCCCGGGGCGGGGGTGGAGACCCAGTACTTC
NA NA TRBJ1-5 TRBV7-8 CASSLEGSGLNQPQHF TGTGCCAGCAGCTTAGAGGGGTCGGGCCTAAATCAGCCCCAGCATTTT